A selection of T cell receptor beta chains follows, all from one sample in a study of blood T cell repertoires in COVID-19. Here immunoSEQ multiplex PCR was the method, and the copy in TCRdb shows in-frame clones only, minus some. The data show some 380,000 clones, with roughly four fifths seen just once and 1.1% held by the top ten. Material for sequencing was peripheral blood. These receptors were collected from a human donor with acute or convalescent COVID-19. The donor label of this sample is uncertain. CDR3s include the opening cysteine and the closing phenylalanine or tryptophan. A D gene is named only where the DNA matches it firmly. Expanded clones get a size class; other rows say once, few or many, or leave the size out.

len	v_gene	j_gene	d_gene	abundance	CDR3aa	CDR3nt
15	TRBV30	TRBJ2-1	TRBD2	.	CAWSVLSGGGNEQFF	TGTGCCTGGAGTGTACTTAGCGGGGGAGGCAATGAGCAGTTCTTC
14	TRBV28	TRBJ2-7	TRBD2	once	CASSTSGGAGEQYF	TGTGCCAGCAGTACTAGCGGGGGGGCGGGTGAGCAGTACTTC
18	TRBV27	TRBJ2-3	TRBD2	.	CASSLRGLAGQGTDTQYF	TGTGCCAGCAGTTTAAGGGGACTAGCGGGACAAGGCACAGATACGCAGTATTTT
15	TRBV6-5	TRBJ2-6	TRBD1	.	CASGQANSGANVLTF	TGTGCCAGCGGACAGGCCAACTCTGGGGCCAACGTCCTGACTTTC
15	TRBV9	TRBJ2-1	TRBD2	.	CASSAGTSVNNEQFF	TGTGCCAGCAGCGCCGGGACTAGCGTGAACAATGAGCAGTTCTTC
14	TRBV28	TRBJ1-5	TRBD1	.	CASSPGQRNQPQHF	TGTGCCAGCAGTCCGGGACAGAGGAATCAGCCCCAGCATTTT
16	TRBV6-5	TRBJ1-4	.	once	CASSYQQGTRREKLFF	TGTGCCAGCAGCTACCAGCAGGGTACCCGTCGGGAAAAACTGTTTTTT
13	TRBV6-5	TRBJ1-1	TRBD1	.	CASSRDSHFEAFF	TGTGCCAGCAGCCGGGACAGCCATTTTGAAGCTTTCTTT
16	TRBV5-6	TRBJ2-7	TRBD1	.	CASSHMPGTGWGEQYF	TGTGCCAGCAGCCATATGCCCGGGACAGGGTGGGGAGAGCAGTACTTC
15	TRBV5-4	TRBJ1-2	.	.	CASSLPRQGDYGYTF	TGTGCCAGCAGCTTGCCGCGGCAGGGCGACTATGGCTACACCTTC
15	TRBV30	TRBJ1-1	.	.	CAWSTSAGMNSEAFF	TGTGCCTGGAGTACATCCGCAGGGATGAACAGTGAAGCTTTCTTT
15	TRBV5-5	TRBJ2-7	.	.	CASSLVDSGSYEQYF	TGTGCCAGCAGCCTTGTGGACTCAGGCTCCTACGAGCAGTACTTC
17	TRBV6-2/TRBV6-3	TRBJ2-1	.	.	CASSYLPPRSSYNEQFF	TGTGCCAGCAGTTACTTGCCGCCTCGGAGCTCCTACAATGAGCAGTTCTTC